A single sample is the source of the 11 T cell receptor beta chains below, sequenced in a study of blood T cell repertoires in COVID-19. The repertoire was sequenced with immunoSEQ multiplex PCR; TCRdb's copy has only in-frame clones and lacks some. The sample lists 60,000 to 95,000 clones; roughly nine tenths were seen once. The sequencing input was peripheral blood. All receptors derive from a woman of 80 years or more with active or convalescent COVID-19.

V is TRBV30 and J is TRBJ2-3; 7 nucleotides align to TRBD2. CDR3 length equals 14 residues. The trim removed 1 base at V and 3 bases at J, leaving 4 bases unmatched. The germline V gene has CDR1 GTSNPN and CDR2 SVGIG (reference sequence). CDR3 sequence (DNA): TGTGCCTGGAGTGGACTAGCAAATACAGATACGCAGTATTTT. Translation: CAWSGLANTDTQYF.

The table lists this clone with a count of one. The rearrangement uses TRBV21-1 and TRBJ1-2; the tabulated D call, TRBD1, remains unverified against the DNA. TRBV21-1 is assigned pseudogene status. The CDR3 loop spans 15 amino acids. The CDR3 sequence: CASRMPGQGAEGYTF. CDR3 sequence (DNA): TGTGCCAGCAGGATGCCGGGACAGGGGGCCGAGGGCTACACCTTC.

The chain combines TRBV7-9 with TRBJ1-4; TRBD1 is a possible D gene (5 bases). In germline, CDR1 is SEHNR, CDR2 FQNEAQ (reference sequence). The CDR3 consists of 16 residues. The V gene lost 0 bases and the J gene lost 7 bases, with 15 bases spanning the gap. CDR3 region: CASSLAPAGWGEKLFF. Here the CDR3 DNA reads TGTGCCAGCAGCTTAGCGCCCGCAGGGTGGGGTGAAAAACTGTTTTTT.

The chain recombines TRBV19 with TRBJ1-1, with 7 bases aligning to TRBD1. V was clipped by 10 bases and J by 1 base; unmatched bases: 9. The germline V gene has CDR1 LNHDA and CDR2 SQIVND (reference sequence). There are 14 residues in the CDR3. CDR3 DNA sequence: TGTGCCATTCGACAGGGAGGAGGGAACACTGAAGCTTTCTTT. It is translated as CAIRQGGGNTEAFF.

This chain uses TRBV6-1 with TRBJ1-2; 12 nucleotides align to TRBD1. The ends lost 4 bases at V and 4 bases at J; junction bases unmatched: 13. Germline V gene lookup returns CDR1 MNHNS and CDR2 SASEGT. This CDR3 is 18 amino acids long. CDR3 DNA: TGTGCCAGCAGTGGCCTCGGGACAGGGGGCGATTCTAGCTATGGCTACACCTTC. It translates to CASSGLGTGGDSSYGYTF.

The chain links TRBV14 to TRBJ2-2; D call uncertain. Trimming removed 0 bases from V and 4 bases from J, with 15 bases in between. CDR1 is SGHDN, CDR2 FVKESK, per germline. The length of the CDR3 is 17 residues. Written as DNA, the CDR3 is TGTGCCAGCAGCCAAGATTATCGGTCTGAGAGCACCGGGGAGCTGTTTTTT. Translated: CASSQDYRSESTGELFF.

This clone has more than one count but fewer than ten. V and J are TRBV4-2 and TRBJ2-1; 8 nucleotides align to TRBD2. This CDR3 is 17 amino acids long. Germline CDR1 and CDR2: LGHNA and YNFKEQ. The V segment lost 0 bases and the J segment 2 bases; nucleotides outside the gene matches: 6. The CDR3 coding sequence is TGTGCCAGCAGCCAAGACGATCGGGGGGGCGCCTACAATGAGCAGTTCTTC. Residues: CASSQDDRGGAYNEQFF.

The chain carries TRBV2 and TRBJ1-2, with D uncertain. The CDR3 is 16 amino acids. The V end lost 3 bases, the J end lost 4 bases, and 18 bases lay between the germline ends. Germline loops: CDR1 SNHLY, CDR2 FYNNEI. The CDR3: CASSERHGRQAYGYTF. CDR3 nucleotides: TGTGCCAGCAGTGAGAGACACGGGAGGCAGGCCTATGGCTACACCTTC.

V gene TRBV28 combines with J gene TRBJ2-3; tentatively, D is TRBD1 (6 bases). V lost 3 bases to trimming and J lost 1 base, with 11 bases between them. The CDR3 contains 15 residues. Germline CDR1 reads MDHEN; CDR2 reads SYDVKM. The CDR3 here is CASSFIQGGTDTQYF. DNA for the CDR3: TGTGCCAGCAGTTTCATACAGGGTGGCACAGATACGCAGTATTTT.

The CDR3: CASSQGRSRAFF. The CDR3 nucleotides read TGTGCCAGCAGCCAAGGTAGGAGCCGAGCTTTCTTT. The J gene is TRBJ1-1, the V gene TRBV14, with D unresolved. V was pared by 1 base and J by 10 bases, with 10 bases between. The CDR3 is 12 residues long. In germline, CDR1 is SGHDN, CDR2 FVKESK.

This chain uses TRBV5-8 with TRBJ1-2, with D possibly TRBD1 on 6 matching bases. CDR3 length: 15 amino acids. V was shortened by 4 bases and J by 7 bases, with 20 bases between the two germline ends. From germline, CDR1 is SGHTS and CDR2 YDEGEE. This chain's CDR3 is CASSPDLTGKRGYTF. DNA of the CDR3: TGTGCCAGCAGCCCCGACCTCACAGGGAAGCGTGGCTACACCTTC.